This passage covers 3 T cell receptor beta chains from one sample sequenced in a study of cytomegalovirus exposure and HLA in healthy donors. Both 60 Vbeta primers and 13 Jbeta primers went into the PCR. The method was immunoSEQ multiplex PCR; TCRdb's version includes in-frame clones alone and lacks a portion of them. The sample lists about 65,000 clones, about 78% seen once, with around 3% in the top ten. The sample comprised PBMCs. The receptors were sampled from a girl between 10 and 17 years old in good health and CMV-seropositive.

The V and J genes are TRBV5-1 and TRBJ2-2; D ambiguous. V lost 5 bases and J lost 1, with 12 bases in between. The germline gives CDR1 SGHRS, CDR2 YFSETQ. CDR3 length: 15 residues. The CDR3 bases are TGCGCCAGCAGGTGGGCCAGCTTGAACACCGGGGAGCTGTTTTTT. Translating gives CASRWASLNTGELFF.

The genes are TRBV2 and TRBJ2-6, with D maybe TRBD1 (6 bases). Germline CDR1 and CDR2: SNHLY and FYNNEI. Trimming took off 7 bases at V and 0 bases at J, with 25 bases between the two ends. The CDR3 loop spans 20 amino acids. The CDR3 DNA reads TGTGCCAGCACCAAACAACCCGCGCGCGACAGGACCTCTGGGGCCAACGTCCTGACTTTC. Encoded protein: CASTKQPARDRTSGANVLTF. The variable domain in full, with the rest retrieved from reference TRBV2 and TRBJ2-6, is EPEVTQTPSHQVTQMGQEVILRCVPISNHLYFYWYRQILGQKVEFLVSFYNNEISEKSEIFDDQFSVERPDGSNFTLKIRSTKLEDSAMYFCASTKQPARDRTSGANVLTFGAGSRLTVL.

The sample holds many counts of this clone. This chain uses TRBV4-3 with TRBJ2-1; 10 bases agree with TRBD2. Germline lookup yields CDR1 LGHNA and CDR2 YSLEER. V trimming: 0 bases; J trimming: 4 bases; junction bases outside the gene matches: 9. There are 18 residues in the CDR3. This CDR3 is CASSQDGKGTSAYNEQFF. DNA for the CDR3: TGCGCCAGCAGCCAAGATGGTAAGGGGACTAGCGCTTACAATGAGCAGTTCTTC.